These 9 T cell receptor beta chains originate from one sample sequenced in a study of response to subunit inactivated influenza vaccine (dated by TCRdb to 2016 to 2019). Libraries were constructed by RT-PCR. Sequencing instrument: Illumina HiSeq 2500. TCRdb trimmed the raw reads at Q25, called clones with MiXCR and kept productive beta chains. Each entry is one CDR3 protein sequence, shown with its most common DNA and genes. Counted in this sample were 650,000 to 800,000 distinct CDR3 sequences; approximately 13% of them appeared once. The ten largest make up 5.5% to 7% of the sample. This specimen consisted of PBMCs from blood, obtained roughly 2 weeks before vaccination. The receptor source for this set is a middle-aged man who received an inactivated influenza vaccine. Donor details come from another sample of the same person, matched by shared clones.

This clonotype was detected a few times. This chain connects TRBV7-2 to TRBJ2-5, with a tentative D call TRBD2 (5 bases). The germline CDR1 and CDR2 sequences are SGHTA and FQGNSA. The V end was cut by 1 base, the J end by 2 bases, with 8 bases between. The CDR3 runs 14 residues. DNA for the CDR3: TGTGCCAGCAGCTTAGTTACGGGGCAAGAGACCCAGTACTTC. Encoded protein: CASSLVTGQETQYF. Together with reference TRBV7-2 and TRBJ2-5, the CDR3 gives the full variable domain: GAGVSQSPSNKVTEKGKDVELRCDPISGHTALYWYRQSLGQGLEFLIYFQGNSAPDKSGLPSDRFSAERTGGSVSTLTIQRTQQEDSAVYLCASSLVTGQETQYFGPGTRLLVL.

This clonotype was detected only a few times. V gene TRBV12-3 or TRBV12-4 combines with J gene TRBJ2-3; D gene unclear. The CDR3 totals 12 residues. The V end lost 7 bases, the J end lost 5 bases, and 10 bases lay between the germline ends. In nucleotides, the CDR3 is TGTGCCAGCACCGTGTCGGGAGATACGCAGTATTTT. It is translated as CASTVSGDTQYF.

This clonotype was counted between two and nine times. In nucleotides, the CDR3 is TGTGCCAGCAGCTTAGGTTTTCGGGGACAGGGAACCTACGAGCAGTACTTC. Protein sequence: CASSLGFRGQGTYEQYF. The V gene is TRBV7-8, the J gene TRBJ2-7, with TRBD1 identical over 9 bases. V dropped 1 base and J dropped 2; count of bases not matched to a gene: 9. CDR3 size: 17 residues. CDR1 and CDR2 from the germline V gene are SGHVS and FQNEAQ.

The chain joins TRBV12-3 or TRBV12-4 to TRBJ1-6; a weak D match, TRBD1 (5 bases). V was clipped by 6 bases and J by 7 bases, with 13 bases between them. CDR3 length equals 14 residues. CDR3 residues: CASSRDSKNSPLHF. CDR3 nucleotides: TGTGCCAGCAGCAGAGACAGCAAAAATTCACCCCTCCACTTT.

This clonotype was counted only a few times. The chain joins TRBV6-2 or TRBV6-3 to TRBJ2-6; TRBD1 is a possible D gene (5 bases). Trimming removed 4 bases at V and 0 bases at J, with 10 bases between. Germline V CDR1 and CDR2: MNHEY, SVGEGT. CDR3 length equals 16 residues. The CDR3 DNA reads TGTGCCAGCAGTTTCAACAGGCTCTCTGGGGCCAACGTCCTGACTTTC. It encodes CASSFNRLSGANVLTF.

This clonotype was recorded a few times. The chain is built from TRBV28 and TRBJ2-7, with 8 bases that match TRBD2. CDR3 length equals 17 residues. With 3 bases clipped from V and 0 bases from J, the junction kept 10 bases outside the gene matches. Germline values: CDR1 MDHEN, CDR2 SYDVKM. CDR3 amino acids: CASSLSSSGGSSYEQYF. Here the CDR3 DNA reads TGTGCCAGCAGTTTGAGTTCCAGCGGGGGTAGCTCCTACGAGCAGTACTTC.

This clonotype was observed many times. At one end the junction does not follow the germline gene, possibly because of a read error. The V call is TRBV20-1, the J call TRBJ1-1; D possibly corresponds to TRBD1 (6 bases). The CDR3 runs to 14 residues. The V gene's germline CDR1 is DFQATT and CDR2 SNEGSKA (reference sequence). The CDR3 loop reads CSASSRLAIQGTGF. Here the CDR3 DNA reads TGCAGTGCTAGTTCGAGATTAGCGATTCAGGGGACTGGATTT.

The rearrangement links TRBV18 to TRBJ2-1, with 10 bases matching TRBD1. Germline CDR1 is KGHSH and CDR2 is LQKENI. J lost 4 bases, V lost 6 bases, and 9 bases had no gene match. The CDR3 is made up of 16 amino acids. The CDR3 sequence: CASSQTTGGVYNEQFF. CDR3 coding DNA: TGTGCCAGCTCCCAAACGACAGGGGGCGTTTACAATGAGCAGTTCTTC. Variable domain in full (rest from reference TRBV18 and TRBJ2-1): NAGVMQNPRHLVRRRGQEARLRCSPMKGHSHVYWYRQLPEEGLKFMVYLQKENIIDESGMPKERFSAEFPKEGPSILRIQQVVRGDSAAYFCASSQTTGGVYNEQFFGPGTRLTVL.

This sequence joins TRBV7-2 and TRBJ2-4, with D possibly TRBD1 on 6 matching bases. Germline V CDR1 and CDR2: SGHTA, FQGNSA. The V end lost 4 bases, the J end lost 0 bases, and 13 bases lay between the germline ends. The CDR3 runs 16 residues. The CDR3 nucleotides read TGTGCCAGCAGCTCCGCAGGGGCCCAAGCCAAAAACATTCAGTACTTC. Its protein product is CASSSAGAQAKNIQYF.